Following are 27 T cell receptor beta chains from one sample sequenced in a study of blood T cell repertoires in COVID-19. Sequencing was performed with immunoSEQ multiplex PCR; in TCRdb, only in-frame clones are kept and a portion is missing. Here the sample spans fewer than 350,000 clones, more than 75% being singletons. Sequencing was carried out using PBMCs or T cells enriched from blood (not recorded which). These receptors originate from a woman aged 35 to 49 with acute COVID-19.

The chain links TRBV5-5 to TRBJ1-1, with D possibly TRBD1 on 6 matching bases. Germline CDR1 is SGHKS and CDR2 is YYEKEE (reference sequence). The ends were cut back, 4 bases at V and 1 base at J, with 11 bases in the middle. The CDR3 consists of 14 residues. CDR3 loop: CASSQGSANTEAFF. In DNA, the CDR3 is TGTGCCAGCAGCCAGGGGTCGGCGAACACTGAAGCTTTCTTT.

V usage is TRBV11-3 and J usage is TRBJ1-1; D ambiguous. The germline V and J ends were trimmed by 3 bases and 6 bases, with 5 bases remaining between them. The germline V gene has CDR1 SGHNT and CDR2 YENEEA. The length of the CDR3 is 11 residues. Here the CDR3 reads CASSFRAEAFF. CDR3 coding DNA: TGTGCCAGCAGCTTCCGGGCTGAAGCTTTCTTT.

This clone was observed once. The CDR3 spells CASTGTGGRNQPQHF. DNA of the CDR3: TGTGCCAGTACCGGGACAGGGGGCCGCAATCAGCCCCAGCATTTT. The rearrangement links TRBV19 to TRBJ1-5; TRBD1 matches 12 bases. This CDR3 is built from 15 residues. From germline, CDR1 is LNHDA and CDR2 SQIVND (reference sequence). With V trimmed by 7 bases and J by 2 bases, 3 bases remained unmatched.

The chain links TRBV28 to TRBJ1-3; maybe TRBD1 (5 bases). V lost 5 bases and J 4 bases, leaving 12 bases between the germline ends. Germline V lookup: CDR1 MDHEN, CDR2 SYDVKM. This CDR3 has 14 amino acids. The CDR3 DNA follows: TGTGCCAGCAGTGCTGGGGCATTGGGAAACACCATATATTTT. Translating it yields CASSAGALGNTIYF.

V is TRBV7-3 and J is TRBJ2-3; 8 bases are a match to TRBD2. CDR3 length: 15 amino acids. The V and J ends lost 3 bases and 4 bases, in that order; junction bases with no gene match: 6. The germline CDR1 and CDR2 sequences are SGHTA and FQGTGA. The CDR3 sequence: CASSFRAGGPDTQYF. In DNA form, the CDR3 reads TGTGCCAGCAGCTTCAGGGCGGGAGGCCCAGATACGCAGTATTTT. The entire variable domain, with the rest obtained from reference TRBV7-3 and TRBJ2-3, is as follows: GAGVSQTPSNKVTEKGKYVELRCDPISGHTALYWYRQSLGQGPEFLIYFQGTGAADDSGLPNDRFFAVRPEGSVSTLKIQRTERGDSAVYLCASSFRAGGPDTQYFGPGTRLTVL.

This clone was seen a single time. The J gene is TRBJ2-4, the V gene TRBV3-1 (or the pseudogene TRBV3-2); TRBD1 matches 7 bases. There are 14 residues in the CDR3. CDR1 and CDR2 (germline): LGHDT, YNNKEL (reference sequence). Losses at the gene ends were 6 bases for V and 4 bases for J; bases not matched to a gene: 6. CDR3 sequence (DNA): TGTGCCAGCAGTTCCGACAGGGAAAAAAACATTCAGTACTTC. Translated: CASSSDREKNIQYF.

This chain connects TRBV27 to TRBJ2-2; 8 nucleotides match TRBD2. This CDR3 spans 15 amino acids. The J segment lost 1 base and the V segment lost 6 bases, leaving 4 bases of the junction unmatched. Germline CDR1 is MNHEY and CDR2 is SMNVEV (reference sequence). CDR3 sequence: CASRAGTRNTGELFF. CDR3 bases: TGTGCCAGCAGGGCCGGGACTAGGAACACCGGGGAGCTGTTTTTT.

This clone was observed a few times. The gene calls are TRBV5-1 and TRBJ2-5; 7 nucleotides align to TRBD2. Germline-derived CDR1 and CDR2 are SGHRS and YFSETQ. The junction had 12 bases not matched to a gene; V was cut back by 2 bases and J by 5 bases. The CDR3 spans 16 residues. The CDR3 is CASSFGGSSGGETQYF. The DNA for the CDR3 is TGCGCCAGCAGCTTCGGCGGGAGCAGCGGCGGGGAGACCCAGTACTTC.

The chain couples TRBV7-8 to TRBJ2-7; 10 positions match TRBD2. V lost 5 bases and J lost 4; bases outside the gene matches: 11. The CDR3 has 16 residues. Looked up from germline, CDR1 is SGHVS and CDR2 is FQNEAQ. The CDR3 bases are TGTGCCAGCAGCCTAAGACTAGCGGGCCACCATTACGAGCAGTACTTC. This encodes CASSLRLAGHHYEQYF. The entire variable domain, with the rest obtained from reference TRBV7-8 and TRBJ2-7, is as follows: GAGVSQSPRYKVAKRGQDVALRCDPISGHVSLFWYQQALGQGPEFLTYFQNEAQLDKSGLPSDRFFAERPEGSVSTLKIQRTQQEDSAVYLCASSLRLAGHHYEQYFGPGTRLTVT.

The chain recombines TRBV11-3 with TRBJ2-1; 10 nucleotides agree with TRBD1. Unmatched junction bases numbered 10, after V lost 0 bases and J lost 8 bases. The length of the CDR3 is 17 residues. Germline CDR1 SGHNT, CDR2 YENEEA. CDR3 residues: CASSLDLKGTGVDEQFF. The CDR3 DNA sequence: TGTGCCAGCAGCTTAGATCTTAAGGGGACAGGGGTCGATGAGCAGTTCTTC. Using reference TRBV11-3 and TRBJ2-1 for the parts outside the CDR3, the full variable domain is EAGVVQSPRYKIIEKKQPVAFWCNPISGHNTLYWYLQNLGQGPELLIRYENEEAVDDSQLPKDRFSAERLKGVDSTLKIQPAELGDSAVYLCASSLDLKGTGVDEQFFGPGTRLTVL.

The genes are TRBV7-9 and TRBJ2-7, with D possibly TRBD2 on 6 matching bases. Per the germline V gene, CDR1 is SEHNR and CDR2 is FQNEAQ (reference sequence). V was shortened by 1 base and J by 4 bases, with 8 bases between the two germline ends. This CDR3 has 13 residues. The CDR3 loop is CASSLGLGYEQYF. Written as DNA, the CDR3 is TGTGCCAGCAGCTTAGGACTAGGTTACGAGCAGTACTTC.

V and J are TRBV24-1 and TRBJ2-3; TRBD1 is a possible D gene (6 bases). CDR1 is KGHDR and CDR2 is SFDVKD in the germline V gene. Deletions cut 3 bases from V and 8 bases from J, with 11 bases between. The CDR3 sequence is 13 residues long. The CDR3 here is CATSDGQLVTQYF. In DNA, the CDR3 is TGTGCCACCAGTGATGGACAGTTGGTTACGCAGTATTTT.

A word on this clone: A much more abundant neighbour one base away suggests this may be a read error. The J gene is TRBJ1-1, the V gene TRBV11-2; no clear D. The CDR3 has 11 amino acids. The V gene lost 5 bases and the J gene lost 5 bases, with 6 bases spanning the gap. Germline V gene lookup returns CDR1 SGHAT and CDR2 FQNNGV. In DNA, the CDR3 is TGTGCCAGCAGCCCGGGGACTGAAGCTTTCTTT. This sequence encodes CASSPGTEAFF.

The CDR3 here is CASSFRLRREGAYNEQFF. The CDR3 DNA follows: TGTGCCAGCAGCTTCCGGCTAAGGCGGGAGGGCGCCTACAATGAGCAGTTCTTC. The chain joins TRBV7-6 to TRBJ2-1; 9 bases fit TRBD2. This CDR3 is built from 18 residues. CDR1 is SGHVS and CDR2 is FNYEAQ in the germline V gene. The V and J ends lost 3 bases and 2 bases, in that order; junction bases with no gene match: 11.

The chain joins TRBV5-1 to TRBJ1-1, with 8 bases identical to TRBD1. CDR1 is SGHRS and CDR2 is YFSETQ in the germline V gene. The CDR3 consists of 16 residues. The V segment lost 4 bases and the J segment 0 bases; nucleotides outside the gene matches: 8. This chain's CDR3 is CASSADRATLNTEAFF. As DNA, the CDR3 is TGCGCCAGCAGCGCGGACAGGGCCACCCTGAACACTGAAGCTTTCTTT.

This chain joins TRBV2 and TRBJ2-7; 13 bases are shared with TRBD2. The CDR3 runs to 15 residues. V shed 4 bases, J shed 2 bases, and the junction held 2 bases outside the gene matches. The germline gives CDR1 SNHLY, CDR2 FYNNEI. The CDR3 coding sequence is TGTGCCAGCAGTGGACTAGCGGGGGGTACCTACGAGCAGTACTTC. Translated: CASSGLAGGTYEQYF. Filled out from reference TRBV2 and TRBJ2-7, the complete variable domain reads EPEVTQTPSHQVTQMGQEVILRCVPISNHLYFYWYRQILGQKVEFLVSFYNNEISEKSEIFDDQFSVERPDGSNFTLKIRSTKLEDSAMYFCASSGLAGGTYEQYFGPGTRLTVT.

The chain couples TRBV7-6 to TRBJ1-2; D is perhaps TRBD1 (6 bases). V was pared by 4 bases and J by 4 bases, with 13 bases between. Germline values: CDR1 SGHVS, CDR2 FNYEAQ. The CDR3 sequence is 14 residues long. CDR3 sequence: CASSSGQSRYGYTF. The CDR3, as DNA: TGTGCCAGCAGCTCCGGACAGTCTCGCTATGGCTACACCTTC. The entire variable domain, with the rest obtained from reference TRBV7-6 and TRBJ1-2, is as follows: GAGVSQSPRYKVTKRGQDVALRCDPISGHVSLYWYRQALGQGPEFLTYFNYEAQQDKSGLPNDRFSAERPEGSISTLTIQRTEQRDSAMYRCASSSGQSRYGYTFGSGTRLTVV.

The V gene is TRBV7-9, the J gene TRBJ2-5; 7 bases map to TRBD1. In germline, CDR1 is SEHNR, CDR2 FQNEAQ (reference sequence). CDR3 length equals 15 residues. V trimming: 5 bases; J trimming: 2 bases; junction bases outside the gene matches: 8. Written as DNA, the CDR3 is TGTGCCAGCAGCCAATGGGCGACAGGGCAAGAGACCCAGTACTTC. Its protein is CASSQWATGQETQYF. Full variable domain (rest looked up from reference TRBV7-9 and TRBJ2-5): DTGVSQNPRHKITKRGQNVTFRCDPISEHNRLYWYRQTLGQGPEFLTYFQNEAQLEKSRLLSDRFSAERPKGSFSTLEIQRTEQGDSAMYLCASSQWATGQETQYFGPGTRLLVL.

This clone occurred once. The chain recombines TRBV4-1 with TRBJ2-1; 10 bases agree with TRBD2. Germline assignment: CDR1 MGHRA and CDR2 YSYEKL. The length of the CDR3 is 15 residues. V lost 4 bases and J lost 7; bases outside the gene matches: 7. The chain's CDR3 is CASSPSGSEGNEQFF. In nucleotides, the CDR3 is TGCGCCAGCAGCCCTAGCGGGAGTGAAGGGAATGAGCAGTTCTTC.

This chain connects TRBV5-1 to TRBJ1-1; 7 nucleotides align to TRBD1. The germline V gene encodes CDR1 SGHRS and CDR2 YFSETQ. The CDR3 runs to 15 residues. V shed 5 bases, J shed 0 bases, and the junction held 7 bases outside the gene matches. The CDR3 protein is CASRRQGEVNTEAFF. As DNA, the CDR3 is TGCGCCAGCAGAAGGCAGGGGGAGGTGAACACTGAAGCTTTCTTT.

The J gene is TRBJ1-6, the V gene TRBV5-1; weak D call: TRBD1 (6 bases). CDR3 size: 15 residues. Trimming stripped 5 bases from V and 5 bases from J, with 14 bases between. CDR1 and CDR2 (germline): SGHRS, YFSETQ. For the CDR3, the DNA is TGCGCCAGCAGTCATGGGCCAGGGGATAATTCACCCCTCCACTTT. It is translated as CASSHGPGDNSPLHF. The whole variable domain, remainder taken from reference TRBV5-1 and TRBJ1-6, is KAGVTQTPRYLIKTRGQQVTLSCSPISGHRSVSWYQQTPGQGLQFLFEYFSETQRNKGNFPGRFSGRQFSNSRSEMNVSTLELGDSALYLCASSHGPGDNSPLHFGNGTRLTVT.

The rearrangement uses TRBV7-9 and TRBJ1-5; 7 positions agree with TRBD1. The CDR3 totals 17 residues. Germline CDR1 SEHNR, CDR2 FQNEAQ (reference sequence). V was clipped by 2 bases and J by 0 bases; unmatched bases: 7. CDR3 sequence reads: CASSLWGQSLSNQPQHF. The CDR3 DNA reads TGTGCCAGCAGCTTATGGGGACAGAGTCTTAGCAATCAGCCCCAGCATTTT.

CDR3 sequence reads: CASSLDDFGYTF. The DNA of the CDR3 is TGTGCCAGCAGCTTAGACGACTTTGGCTACACCTTC. The gene calls are TRBV7-9 and TRBJ1-2; D gene uncertain. The V and J ends lost 1 base and 7 bases respectively, with 7 bases between them. Germline CDR1 reads SEHNR; CDR2 reads FQNEAQ (reference sequence). The CDR3 totals 12 residues.

The V gene is TRBV3-1 (or the pseudogene TRBV3-2), the J gene TRBJ1-1; the match to TRBD1 covers 7 bases. Germline-derived CDR1 and CDR2 are LGHDT and YNNKEL (reference sequence). V dropped 6 bases and J dropped 0; count of bases not matched to a gene: 7. The CDR3 is made up of 15 amino acids. The CDR3: CASSFKGQMNTEAFF. The CDR3 DNA follows: TGTGCCAGCAGTTTCAAGGGACAGATGAACACTGAAGCTTTCTTT.

This clone was seen a single time. The rearrangement links TRBV4-1 to TRBJ1-3; D possibly corresponds to TRBD1 (6 bases). The germline CDR1 and CDR2 sequences are MGHRA and YSYEKL. The CDR3 sequence is 16 residues long. Between the trimmed V and J ends, which lost 2 bases and 2 bases, there was a span of 13 bases. The DNA of the CDR3 is TGCGCCAGCAGCCAAATCCTCGGGACACCTGGAAACACCATATATTTT. Protein product: CASSQILGTPGNTIYF.

As regards this clone: Other nucleotide sequences in the sample specify the same CDR3. The V and J genes are TRBV24-1 and TRBJ2-3; weak D call: TRBD2 (6 bases). This CDR3 is 15 amino acids long. Deletions cut 4 bases from V and 0 bases from J, with 10 bases between. Germline CDR1 is KGHDR and CDR2 is SFDVKD. CDR3 in amino acids: CATSDRGTSTDTQYF. The CDR3 region has the DNA TGTGCCACCAGTGACCGCGGGACTAGCACAGATACGCAGTATTTT.

This chain joins TRBV27 and TRBJ2-1, with TRBD1 matching over 7 bases. The CDR3 length is 16 residues. After removal of 3 bases from V and 1 base from J, the junction contained 6 bases not matched to a gene. Germline V gene sequence: CDR1 MNHEY, CDR2 SMNVEV (reference sequence). CDR3 nucleotide sequence: TGTGCCAGCAGTTTCCCGCCGGGACAGTCCTACAATGAGCAGTTCTTC. Amino acids: CASSFPPGQSYNEQFF.